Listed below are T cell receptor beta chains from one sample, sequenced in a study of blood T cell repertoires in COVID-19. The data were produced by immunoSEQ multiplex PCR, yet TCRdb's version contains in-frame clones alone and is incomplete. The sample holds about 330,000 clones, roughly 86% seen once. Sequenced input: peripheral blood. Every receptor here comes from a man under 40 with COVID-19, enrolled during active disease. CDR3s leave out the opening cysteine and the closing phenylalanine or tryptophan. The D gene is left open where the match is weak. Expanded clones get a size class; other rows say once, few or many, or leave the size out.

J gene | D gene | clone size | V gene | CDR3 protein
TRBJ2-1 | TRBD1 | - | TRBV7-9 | ASTGTGHNEQF
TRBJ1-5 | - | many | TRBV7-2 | ASSESGLRGKGH
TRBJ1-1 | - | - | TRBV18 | ASSPNSGTPGNTEAF
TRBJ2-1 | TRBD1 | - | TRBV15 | ATSRRDRDNEQF
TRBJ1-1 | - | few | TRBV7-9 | ASSLPPFPEAF
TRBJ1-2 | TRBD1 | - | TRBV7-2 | ASRIQGAVGYT
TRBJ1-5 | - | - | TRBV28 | ASSVPQGQQPQH
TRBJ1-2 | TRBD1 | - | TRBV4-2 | ASSRTRPQGAIEGYT
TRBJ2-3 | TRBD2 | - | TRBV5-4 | ASSLTSGITDTQY
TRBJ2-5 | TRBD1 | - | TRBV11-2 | ASSHGTGGGTLAETQY